This passage covers 6 T cell receptor beta chains from one sample sequenced in a study of blood T cell repertoires in COVID-19. Libraries were prepared by immunoSEQ multiplex PCR; TCRdb keeps only in-frame clonotypes and omits some of them. This table has roughly 340,000 clones, over 75% appearing once. What was sequenced was PBMCs or T cells enriched from blood (not recorded which). The receptors here all came from a man in his forties in a cohort exposed to, infected with or recovered from COVID-19 (not recorded which).

The chain has TRBV5-1 and TRBJ2-7; TRBD1 matches at 10 bases. V gave up 4 bases and J gave up 6 bases; unmatched junction bases: 7. The CDR3 covers 14 residues. Germline V gene lookup returns CDR1 SGHRS and CDR2 YFSETQ. The CDR3 sequence is CASSIGTGVVEQYF. Here the CDR3 DNA reads TGCGCCAGCAGCATTGGGACAGGGGTAGTCGAGCAGTACTTC.

The chain carries TRBV5-6 and TRBJ2-2; a possible D gene is TRBD2 (5 bases). Per germline, CDR1 SGHDT and CDR2 YYEEEE. The CDR3 is made up of 16 amino acids. Trimming took off 4 bases at V and 0 bases at J, with 13 bases between the two ends. The CDR3 DNA reads as TGTGCCAGCAGCCCCTGGACGGGAACGAACACCGGGGAGCTGTTTTTT. Its protein is CASSPWTGTNTGELFF.

The chain joins TRBV19 to TRBJ1-4; D gene uncertain. The germline V and J ends were trimmed by 1 base and 8 bases, with 17 bases remaining between them. Germline CDR1 reads LNHDA; CDR2 reads SQIVND (reference sequence). CDR3 length equals 16 residues. CDR3 amino acids: CASSIVAGLVGEKLFF. The CDR3 coding sequence is TGTGCCAGTAGTATAGTGGCAGGCCTGGTCGGAGAAAAACTGTTTTTT.

V usage is TRBV30 and J usage is TRBJ1-1; D is possibly TRBD1 (6 bases). Germline lookup yields CDR1 GTSNPN and CDR2 SVGIG (reference sequence). The V gene lost 6 bases and the J gene lost 4 bases, with 21 bases spanning the gap. This CDR3 spans 15 amino acids. The CDR3 DNA follows: TGTGCCTGCCCCGGGGGCAAGGGAGGGGGCACTGAAGCTTTCTTT. Residues: CACPGGKGGGTEAFF.

The V call is TRBV9, the J call TRBJ2-2; 15 bases fit TRBD2. CDR1 and CDR2 (germline): SGDLS, YYNGEE. V was clipped by 4 bases and J by 6 bases; unmatched bases: 4. There are 16 residues in the CDR3. For the CDR3, the DNA is TGTGCCAGCAGCACCCGGACTAGCGGGAGGGCCGGGGAGCTGTTTTTT. Protein sequence: CASSTRTSGRAGELFF.

V is TRBV5-1 and J is TRBJ1-2, with 8 bases that match TRBD1. This CDR3 contains 15 residues. Germline CDR1 reads SGHRS; CDR2 reads YFSETQ. The trim removed 0 bases at V and 5 bases at J, leaving 6 bases unmatched. The CDR3 reads CASSLGQGRRYGYTF. The CDR3 bases are TGCGCCAGCAGCTTGGGACAGGGGCGAAGATATGGCTACACCTTC.